The subject of this entry is one T cell receptor beta chain. Antigen specificity is unknown. The entry originates in a study of beta chain features in type 1 diabetes. Whole-study findings and limits: Within each of all four CD4+ subsets, Type 1 diabetes patients had TCRB CDR3s that were moderately but significantly shorter.

The CDR3 totals 16 residues. V trimming: 0 bases; J trimming: 7 bases; junction bases outside the gene matches: 9. CDR1 is SGDLS, CDR2 YYNGEE, per germline. Via the markers CD45RO/CCR7/CD25/CD127/CD95/CD27, stem cell-like memory, regulatory, central memory and naive CD4+ cells were sorted. All of the isolated RNA was reverse transcribed, so expressed TCRB transcripts were sequenced. The method was immunoSEQ multiplex PCR; TCRdb's version includes in-frame clones alone and lacks a portion of them. The sample holds over 600,000 clones; around 12% are singletons and the top ten take approximately 0.11%.

Sequenced input: naive CD4+ T cells from blood. The source is a young man with type 1 diabetes. This chain connects TRBV9 to TRBJ2-1; 8 bases align to TRBD2. The CDR3, as DNA: TGTGCCAGCAGCGTAGCTGCGTTAGCGGGGTCGAATGAGCAGTTCTTC. Residues: CASSVAALAGSNEQFF.